This T cell receptor beta chain emerged from a study of control samples from healthy donors and cancer patients. Measured with immunoSEQ multiplex PCR; TCRdb has only the in-frame clones, and not every one. The sample consists of roughly 100,000 clones, roughly 86% of them appearing once. The sequenced material came from blood. The TCR comes from a woman aged 50 to 60 in good health.

The CDR3 loop is CASSEGTGLQYF. As DNA, the CDR3 is TGTGCCAGCAGTGAGGGGACAGGGTTGCAGTATTTT. This chain connects TRBV2 to TRBJ2-3, with TRBD1 identical over 9 bases. The CDR3 is made up of 12 amino acids. With V trimmed by 3 bases and J by 11 bases, 3 bases remained unmatched. In germline, CDR1 is SNHLY, CDR2 FYNNEI. Drawing the rest from reference TRBV2 and TRBJ2-3, the complete variable domain is EPEVTQTPSHQVTQMGQEVILRCVPISNHLYFYWYRQILGQKVEFLVSFYNNEISEKSEIFDDQFSVERPDGSNFTLKIRSTKLEDSAMYFCASSEGTGLQYFGPGTRLTVL.